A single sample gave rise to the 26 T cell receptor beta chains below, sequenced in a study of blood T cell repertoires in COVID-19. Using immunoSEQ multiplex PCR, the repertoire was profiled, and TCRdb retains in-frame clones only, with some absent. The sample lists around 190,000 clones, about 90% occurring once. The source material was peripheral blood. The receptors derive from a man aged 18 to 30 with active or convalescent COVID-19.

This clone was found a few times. In DNA, the CDR3 is TGTGCCAGCAGCTTCGTGCGGGGGCCTAATGAAAAACTGTTTTTT. It is translated as CASSFVRGPNEKLFF. The genes are TRBV7-9 and TRBJ1-4; perhaps TRBD1 as D (6 bases). In germline, CDR1 is SEHNR, CDR2 FQNEAQ (reference sequence). V was shortened by 3 bases and J by 3 bases, with 11 bases between the two germline ends. The CDR3 sequence is 15 residues long.

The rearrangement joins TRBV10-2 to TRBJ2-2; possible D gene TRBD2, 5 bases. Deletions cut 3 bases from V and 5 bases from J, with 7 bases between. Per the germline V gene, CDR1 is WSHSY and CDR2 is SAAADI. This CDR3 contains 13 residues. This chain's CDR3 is CASSDSGTGELFF. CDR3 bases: TGCGCCAGCAGTGATTCGGGGACCGGGGAGCTGTTTTTT.

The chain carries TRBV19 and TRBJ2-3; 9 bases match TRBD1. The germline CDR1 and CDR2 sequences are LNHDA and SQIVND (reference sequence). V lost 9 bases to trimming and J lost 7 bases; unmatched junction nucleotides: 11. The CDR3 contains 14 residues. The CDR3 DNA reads TGTGCCAGCCAGACCGGGACAGGGATTTATACGCAGTATTTT. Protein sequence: CASQTGTGIYTQYF.

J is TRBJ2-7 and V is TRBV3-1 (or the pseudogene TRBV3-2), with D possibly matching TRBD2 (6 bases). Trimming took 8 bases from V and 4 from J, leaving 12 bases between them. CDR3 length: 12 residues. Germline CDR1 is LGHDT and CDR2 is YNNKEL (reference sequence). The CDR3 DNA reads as TGTGCCAGCCGCGGGGCAGGGTACGAGCAGTACTTC. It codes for CASRGAGYEQYF.

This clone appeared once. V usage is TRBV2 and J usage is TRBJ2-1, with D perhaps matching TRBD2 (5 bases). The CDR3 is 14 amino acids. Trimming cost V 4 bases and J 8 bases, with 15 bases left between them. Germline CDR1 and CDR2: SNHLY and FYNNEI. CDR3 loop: CASSVSRGLDEQFF. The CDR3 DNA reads TGTGCCAGCAGTGTCAGTCGGGGTTTGGATGAGCAGTTCTTC.

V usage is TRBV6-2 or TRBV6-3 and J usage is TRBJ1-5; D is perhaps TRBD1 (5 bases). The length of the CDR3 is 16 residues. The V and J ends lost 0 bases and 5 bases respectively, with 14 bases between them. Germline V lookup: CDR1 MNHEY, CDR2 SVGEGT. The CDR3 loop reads CASSYSYVGGYQPQHF. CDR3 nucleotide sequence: TGTGCCAGCAGTTACTCGTATGTGGGGGGGTATCAGCCCCAGCATTTT.

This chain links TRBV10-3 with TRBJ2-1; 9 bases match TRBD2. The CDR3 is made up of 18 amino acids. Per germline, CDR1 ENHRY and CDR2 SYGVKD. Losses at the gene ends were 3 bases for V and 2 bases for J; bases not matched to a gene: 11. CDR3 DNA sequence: TGTGCCATCAGTGAAGGGGACGCGCGGGAGGGCACCTACAATGAGCAGTTCTTC. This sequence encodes CAISEGDAREGTYNEQFF.

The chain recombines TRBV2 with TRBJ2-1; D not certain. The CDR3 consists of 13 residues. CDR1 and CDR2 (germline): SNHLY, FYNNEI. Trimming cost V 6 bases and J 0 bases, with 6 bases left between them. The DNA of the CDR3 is TGTGCCAGCAGACGGAGCTCCTACAATGAGCAGTTCTTC. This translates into CASRRSSYNEQFF.

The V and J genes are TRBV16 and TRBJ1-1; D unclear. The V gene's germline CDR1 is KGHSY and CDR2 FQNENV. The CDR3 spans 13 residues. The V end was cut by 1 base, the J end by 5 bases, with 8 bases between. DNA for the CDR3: TGTGCCAGCAGCCAATTTGAGGGAACTGAAGCTTTCTTT. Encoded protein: CASSQFEGTEAFF.

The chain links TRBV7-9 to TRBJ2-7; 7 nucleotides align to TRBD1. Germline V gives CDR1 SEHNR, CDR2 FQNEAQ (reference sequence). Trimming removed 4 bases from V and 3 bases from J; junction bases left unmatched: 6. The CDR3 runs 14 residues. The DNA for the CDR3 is TGTGCCAGCAGCTCCCAGACAGGGTTCTACGAGCAGTACTTC. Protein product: CASSSQTGFYEQYF.

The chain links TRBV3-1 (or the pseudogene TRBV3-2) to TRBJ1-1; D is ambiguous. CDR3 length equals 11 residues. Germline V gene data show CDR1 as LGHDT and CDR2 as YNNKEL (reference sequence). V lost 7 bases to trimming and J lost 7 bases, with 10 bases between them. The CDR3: CASTRVGEAFF. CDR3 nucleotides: TGTGCCAGCACCCGGGTTGGTGAAGCTTTCTTT.

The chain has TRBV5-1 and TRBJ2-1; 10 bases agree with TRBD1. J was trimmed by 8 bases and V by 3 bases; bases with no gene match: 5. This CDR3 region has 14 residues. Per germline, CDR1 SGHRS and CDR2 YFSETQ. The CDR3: CASSWGQGNHEQFF. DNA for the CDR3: TGCGCCAGCAGCTGGGGACAGGGGAACCATGAGCAGTTCTTC.

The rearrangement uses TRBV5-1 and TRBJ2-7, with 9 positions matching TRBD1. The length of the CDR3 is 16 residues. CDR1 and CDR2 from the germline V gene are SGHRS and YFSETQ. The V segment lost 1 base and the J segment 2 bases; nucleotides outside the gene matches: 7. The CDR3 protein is CASSLLQQGAAYEQYF. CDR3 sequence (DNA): TGCGCCAGCAGCTTGCTGCAACAGGGGGCGGCCTACGAGCAGTACTTC.

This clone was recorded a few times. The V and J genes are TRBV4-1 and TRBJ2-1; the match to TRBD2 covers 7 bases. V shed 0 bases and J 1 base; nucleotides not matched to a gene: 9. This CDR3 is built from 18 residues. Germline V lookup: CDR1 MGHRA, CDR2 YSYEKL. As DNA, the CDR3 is TGCGCCAGCAGCCAAGAAGGGATTGGCGGGGGATCCTACAATGAGCAGTTCTTC. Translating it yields CASSQEGIGGGSYNEQFF.

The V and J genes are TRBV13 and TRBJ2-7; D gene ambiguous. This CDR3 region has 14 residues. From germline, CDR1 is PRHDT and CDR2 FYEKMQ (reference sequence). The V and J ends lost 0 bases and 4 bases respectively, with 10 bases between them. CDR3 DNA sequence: TGTGCCAGCAGCTTAGGACAGTTACGTTACGAGCAGTACTTC. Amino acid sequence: CASSLGQLRYEQYF. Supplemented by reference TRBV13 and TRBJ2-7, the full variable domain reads AAGVIQSPRHLIKEKRETATLKCYPIPRHDTVYWYQQGPGQDPQFLISFYEKMQSDKGSIPDRFSAQQFSDYHSELNMSSLELGDSALYFCASSLGQLRYEQYFGPGTRLTVT.

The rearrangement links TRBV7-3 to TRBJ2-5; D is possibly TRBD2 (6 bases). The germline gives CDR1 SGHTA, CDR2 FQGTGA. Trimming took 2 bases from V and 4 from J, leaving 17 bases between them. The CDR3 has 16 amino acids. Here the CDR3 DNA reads TGTGCCAGCAGCTTATCTAGCGCCATAGGTCCAGAGACCCAGTACTTC. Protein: CASSLSSAIGPETQYF. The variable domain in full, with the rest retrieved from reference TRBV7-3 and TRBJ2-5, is GAGVSQTPSNKVTEKGKYVELRCDPISGHTALYWYRQSLGQGPEFLIYFQGTGAADDSGLPNDRFFAVRPEGSVSTLKIQRTERGDSAVYLCASSLSSAIGPETQYFGPGTRLLVL.

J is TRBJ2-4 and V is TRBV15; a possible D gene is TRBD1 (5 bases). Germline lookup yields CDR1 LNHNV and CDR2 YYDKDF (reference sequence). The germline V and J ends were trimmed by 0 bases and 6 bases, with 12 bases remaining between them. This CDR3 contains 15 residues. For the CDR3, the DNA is TGTGCCACCAGCAGAGATCGGGCAGGGATAAACATTCAGTACTTC. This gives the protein CATSRDRAGINIQYF.

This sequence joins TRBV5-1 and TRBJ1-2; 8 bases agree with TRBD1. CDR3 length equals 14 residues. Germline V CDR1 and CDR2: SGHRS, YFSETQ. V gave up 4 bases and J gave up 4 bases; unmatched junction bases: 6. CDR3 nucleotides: TGCGCCAGCAGCGCGGGACAGGCCGGCTATGGCTACACCTTC. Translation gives CASSAGQAGYGYTF.

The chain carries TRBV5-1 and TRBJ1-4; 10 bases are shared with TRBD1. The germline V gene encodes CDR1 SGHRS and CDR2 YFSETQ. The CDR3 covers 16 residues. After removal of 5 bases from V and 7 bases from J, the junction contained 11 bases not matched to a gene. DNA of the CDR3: TGCGCCAGCAGACGAACCGACAGGGGGCGCGGTGAAAAACTGTTTTTT. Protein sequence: CASRRTDRGRGEKLFF.

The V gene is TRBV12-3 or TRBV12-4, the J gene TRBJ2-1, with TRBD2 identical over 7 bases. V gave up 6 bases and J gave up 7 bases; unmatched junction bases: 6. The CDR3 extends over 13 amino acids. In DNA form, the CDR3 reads TGTGCCAGCAGACCGGGACTACCGAATGAGCAGTTCTTC. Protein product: CASRPGLPNEQFF.

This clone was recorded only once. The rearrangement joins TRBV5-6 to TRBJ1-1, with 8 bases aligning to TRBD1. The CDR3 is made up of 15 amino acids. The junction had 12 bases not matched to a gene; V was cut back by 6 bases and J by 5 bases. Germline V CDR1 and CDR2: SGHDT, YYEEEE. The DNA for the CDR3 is TGTGCCAGCACCCCCCTGACAGGGGTTTGGACTGAAGCTTTCTTT. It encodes CASTPLTGVWTEAFF.

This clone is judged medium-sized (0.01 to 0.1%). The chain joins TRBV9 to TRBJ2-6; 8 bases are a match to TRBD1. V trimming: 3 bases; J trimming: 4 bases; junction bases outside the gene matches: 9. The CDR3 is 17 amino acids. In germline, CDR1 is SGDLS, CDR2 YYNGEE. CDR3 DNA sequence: TGTGCCAGCAGCGCTTACGGACAGGGCCCCGGGGCCAACGTCCTGACTTTC. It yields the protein CASSAYGQGPGANVLTF. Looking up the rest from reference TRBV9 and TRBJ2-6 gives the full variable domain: DSGVTQTPKHLITATGQRVTLRCSPRSGDLSVYWYQQSLDQGLQFLIQYYNGEERAKGNILERFSAQQFPDLHSELNLSSLELGDSALYFCASSAYGQGPGANVLTFGAGSRLTVL.

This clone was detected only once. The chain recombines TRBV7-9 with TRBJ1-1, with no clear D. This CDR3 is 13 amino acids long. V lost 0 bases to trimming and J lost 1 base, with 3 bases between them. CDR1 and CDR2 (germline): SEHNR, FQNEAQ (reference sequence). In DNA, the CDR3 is TGTGCCAGCAGCTTAGCGAGGAACACTGAAGCTTTCTTT. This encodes CASSLARNTEAFF.

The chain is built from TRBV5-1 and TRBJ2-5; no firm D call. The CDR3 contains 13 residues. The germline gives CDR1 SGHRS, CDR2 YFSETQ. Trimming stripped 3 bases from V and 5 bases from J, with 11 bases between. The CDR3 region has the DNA TGCGCCAGCAGCTCCGGGTCCGGGGAGACCCAGTACTTC. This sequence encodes CASSSGSGETQYF.

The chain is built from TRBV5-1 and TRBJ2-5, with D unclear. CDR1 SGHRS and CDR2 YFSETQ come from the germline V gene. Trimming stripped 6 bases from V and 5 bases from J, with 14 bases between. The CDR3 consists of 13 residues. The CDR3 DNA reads TGCGCCAGCACTTTGCAGTCCGGGGAGACCCAGTACTTC. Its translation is CASTLQSGETQYF. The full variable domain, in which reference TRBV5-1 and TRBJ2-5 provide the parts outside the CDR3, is KAGVTQTPRYLIKTRGQQVTLSCSPISGHRSVSWYQQTPGQGLQFLFEYFSETQRNKGNFPGRFSGRQFSNSRSEMNVSTLELGDSALYLCASTLQSGETQYFGPGTRLLVL.

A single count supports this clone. CDR3: CASSQGLAQLNEQFF. Here the CDR3 DNA reads TGTGCCAGCTCACAGGGACTAGCCCAACTCAATGAGCAGTTCTTC. The J gene is TRBJ2-1, the V gene TRBV18, with TRBD2 matching over 9 bases. The germline gives CDR1 KGHSH, CDR2 LQKENI. This CDR3 has 15 amino acids. The junction had 7 bases not matched to a gene; V was cut back by 4 bases and J by 6 bases.